Presented here are 8 T cell receptor beta chains from one specimen sequenced in a study of T-cell reconstitution after alpha-beta-depleted transplantation in children. Using unique molecular identifiers, the investigators prepared the TCRbeta library. Each CDR3 protein is one row after TCRdb ran MiXCR on the PCR reads. The table lists 150,000 to 250,000 distinct CDR3 sequences, 5% to 6.5% of them singletons. Specimen: PBMCs, collected before TCRalphabeta/CD19-depleted stem cell transplant. The source is a girl younger than two with combined immunodeficiency, due to receive a stem cell transplant.

The chain is built from TRBV24-1 and TRBJ1-2; D is unresolved. Germline CDR1 and CDR2: KGHDR and SFDVKD. This CDR3 spans 13 amino acids. The germline V and J ends were trimmed by 3 bases and 2 bases, with 6 bases remaining between them. CDR3 nucleotide sequence: TGTGCCACCAGTGATGTCAGAAACTATGGCTACACCTTC. As protein: CATSDVRNYGYTF.

This clonotype was seen at least ten times. The chain is built from TRBV4-3 and TRBJ2-1; 8 bases map to TRBD2. This CDR3 spans 18 amino acids. V shed 0 bases and J 8 bases; nucleotides not matched to a gene: 15. CDR1 is LGHNA, CDR2 YSLEER, per germline. CDR3 residues: CASSQETVAGLIFDEQFF. The CDR3 nucleotides read TGCGCCAGCAGCCAAGAGACCGTAGCGGGGTTAATTTTTGATGAGCAGTTCTTC.

This clonotype appeared many times. The junction and the germline gene differ at one end; a read error may be behind it. The chain combines TRBV7-7 with TRBJ2-1; no clear D. This CDR3 has 15 amino acids. Per the germline V gene, CDR1 is SSHAT and CDR2 is FNYEAQ (reference sequence). CDR3 region: CASSFAASSYNEQFF. DNA of the CDR3: TGTGCTAGCAGCTTCGCAGCGAGCTCCTACAATGAGCAGTTCTTC.

The chain couples TRBV12-3 or TRBV12-4 to TRBJ1-2; 7 nucleotides match TRBD1. V trimming: 5 bases; J trimming: 5 bases; junction bases outside the gene matches: 8. CDR3 size: 14 residues. Here the CDR3 DNA reads TGTGCCAGCAGTATCGACAGGGAAGGGTATGGCTACACCTTC. Protein: CASSIDREGYGYTF.

This clonotype was detected ten times or more. The CDR3 nucleotides are TGTGCCAGCAGTGTAGGGTGGAACACTGAAGCTTTCTTT. Translating it yields CASSVGWNTEAFF. This rearrangement joins TRBV27 to TRBJ1-1; the D is unclear. Germline CDR1 reads MNHEY; CDR2 reads SMNVEV (reference sequence). The length of the CDR3 is 13 residues. Trimming cost V 5 bases and J 1 base, with 8 bases left between them.

This clonotype came up many times. The V call is TRBV7-9, the J call TRBJ1-1; tentative D call: TRBD1 (6 bases). Germline V lookup: CDR1 SEHNR, CDR2 FQNEAQ (reference sequence). Trimming left V 5 bases short and J 1 base short, with 17 bases between. The CDR3 contains 16 residues. CDR3 DNA sequence: TGTGCCAGCAGCGAGATCCAGAGGGGGGAGAACACTGAAGCTTTCTTT. Protein sequence: CASSEIQRGENTEAFF. The full variable domain, with the rest looked up from reference TRBV7-9 and TRBJ1-1, is DTGVSQNPRHKITKRGQNVTFRCDPISEHNRLYWYRQTLGQGPEFLTYFQNEAQLEKSRLLSDRFSAERPKGSFSTLEIQRTEQGDSAMYLCASSEIQRGENTEAFFGQGTRLTVV.

This clonotype showed up many times. The rearrangement uses TRBV6-5 and TRBJ1-1; D is perhaps TRBD1 (5 bases). Germline CDR1 MNHEY, CDR2 SVGAGI. The V end lost 0 bases, the J end lost 7 bases, and 12 bases lay between the germline ends. The CDR3 covers 14 residues. CDR3 region: CASSYSSWGGEAFF. The CDR3 nucleotides read TGTGCCAGCAGTTACTCGAGTTGGGGGGGTGAAGCTTTCTTT.

This clonotype was seen repeatedly, ten times or more. This chain connects TRBV4-3 to TRBJ1-2, with D tentatively TRBD1 (5 bases). The V gene's germline CDR1 is LGHNA and CDR2 YSLEER. The CDR3 spans 15 residues. V lost 0 bases and J 5 bases, leaving 13 bases between the germline ends. In DNA, the CDR3 is TGCGCCAGCAGCCAAGATACGGGAGAGGGGTATGGCTACACCTTC. It codes for CASSQDTGEGYGYTF.